This T cell receptor (beta chain) appears in the sequencing data of a study of CD8+ T cells in alopecia areata. General study results and limits: Across lesional scalp, and particularly alopecia totalis/universalis, clonality surpassed that of normal scalp. Many expanded lesional clones stayed in scalp and blood while on tofacitinib. The study also sequences resident alphabeta T cells of normal skin in scalp samples.

About this clone: Antigen specificity is unknown.

Treatment specified: oral pan-JAK inhibitor, 5-10 mg twice daily. Patients with alopecia areata provided lesional scalp punch biopsies as well as peripheral blood. RNA extraction and reverse transcription yielded cDNA as sequencing template. The repertoire was sequenced with immunoSEQ multiplex PCR; TCRdb's copy has only in-frame clones and lacks some. The sample has about 76,000 clones, roughly 70% seen once; the top ten hold about a quarter. The sample here was CD8+ T cells sorted from blood, taken at week 24, from a patient treated with tofacitinib. The receptor's source is a human donor with alopecia areata.

The CDR3: CASGTTGRETQYF. The CDR3, as DNA: TGTGCCAGCGGCACTACAGGGAGAGAGACCCAGTACTTC. The V gene is TRBV13, the J gene TRBJ2-5, with D perhaps TRBD1 (6 bases). This CDR3 is built from 13 residues. V gave up 8 bases and J gave up 4 bases, with 14 bases separating them. Germline V gives CDR1 PRHDT, CDR2 FYEKMQ (reference sequence).